This T cell receptor beta chain comes out of a study of T cell responses to AZD1222 COVID-19 vaccine. Recipients boosted at about 4 weeks or about 12 weeks are pooled. This clone was counted a single time. Its cognate antigen is unknown. The table came from immunoSEQ multiplex PCR; TCRdb's copy has only in-frame clones and leaves some out. The table has some 180,000 clones, roughly nine tenths seen once. General study findings and limits: Along spike, vaccine-associated CD4 TCRs were found throughout, with dominance at 160-218 and 743-854.

Source: peripheral blood, taken 28 days after the second AZD1222 dose. The origin of this receptor is an adult who received the AZD1222 COVID-19 vaccine.

Here the CDR3 reads CASSLRQGWNTGELFF. The CDR3 DNA is TGTGCCAGCAGCTTGCGGCAGGGGTGGAACACCGGGGAGCTGTTTTTT. This sequence joins TRBV11-2 and TRBJ2-2; D might be TRBD1 (6 bases). The V end was cut by 3 bases, the J end by 1 base, with 12 bases between. The CDR3 length is 16 residues. Germline V CDR1 and CDR2: SGHAT, FQNNGV. The entire variable domain, with the rest obtained from reference TRBV11-2 and TRBJ2-2, is as follows: EAGVAQSPRYKIIEKRQSVAFWCNPISGHATLYWYQQILGQGPKLLIQFQNNGVVDDSQLPKDRFSAERLKGVDSTLKIQPAKLEDSAVYLCASSLRQGWNTGELFFGEGSRLTVL.